These T cell receptor beta chains were read from a single sample in a study of blood T cell repertoires in COVID-19. This table comes from immunoSEQ multiplex PCR, and its TCRdb copy is limited to in-frame clones, with some not included. The sample yields tens of thousands of clones, 80% seen once. Specimen: peripheral blood. The source is a man younger than 40 with COVID-19, enrolled during active disease. Each CDR3 is given with its conserved first and last residue. Fields, in order: D gene, J gene, CDR3 length, V gene, clone size, CDR3 protein, CDR3 DNA. A D gene is named only where the DNA matches it firmly. Clone sizes are given selectively: once, few, many, or a class where the clone is expanded.

TRBD2 TRBJ2-7 15 TRBV7-8 NA CASSYSGRARYEQYF TGTGCCAGCAGCTATAGCGGGAGGGCCCGCTACGAGCAGTACTTC
TRBD2 TRBJ2-3 16 TRBV29-1 NA CSVTMLAGAEADTQYF TGCAGCGTAACCATGCTAGCGGGAGCTGAGGCAGATACGCAGTATTTT
NA TRBJ2-5 13 TRBV7-2 NA CASSSFSQETQYF TGTGCCAGCAGCTCGTTTTCGCAAGAGACCCAGTACTTC
NA TRBJ2-3 12 TRBV12-2 NA CASRSGGDTQYF TGTGCAAGTCGCTCTGGGGGGGATACGCAGTATTTT
TRBD1 TRBJ1-1 17 TRBV6-1 once CASSDGTGGAGFTEAFF TGTGCCAGCAGTGATGGGACAGGGGGCGCTGGATTCACTGAAGCTTTCTTT
NA TRBJ1-2 13 TRBV6-4 NA CASSDTGGGGYTF TGTGCCAGCAGTGACACGGGGGGAGGCGGCTACACCTTC
NA TRBJ1-1 12 TRBV19 few CASSGVRTEAFF TGTGCCAGCTCGGGGGTACGGACTGAAGCTTTCTTT
NA TRBJ1-5 14 TRBV19 NA CASSMSFPGQPQHF TGTGCCAGTAGTATGTCTTTTCCGGGGCAGCCCCAGCATTTT
NA TRBJ2-7 13 TRBV28 NA CASSSGLLYEQYF TGTGCCAGCAGTTCGGGACTCCTCTACGAGCAGTACTTC
NA TRBJ1-2 15 TRBV28 NA CASSFGRGRDYGYTF TGTGCCAGCAGTTTCGGGCGAGGGAGGGACTATGGCTACACCTTC
TRBD1 TRBJ2-5 13 TRBV28 NA CASTQGAGETQYF TGTGCCAGTACCCAGGGGGCCGGGGAGACCCAGTACTTC
NA TRBJ2-1 17 TRBV6-2/TRBV6-3 NA CASSYSGGGVKYNEQFF TGTGCCAGCAGTTACTCTGGGGGCGGAGTGAAGTACAATGAGCAGTTCTTC
NA TRBJ1-4 12 TRBV6-5 NA CASMSQFEKLFF TGTGCCAGCATGTCACAGTTTGAAAAACTGTTTTTT
TRBD2 TRBJ2-2 15 TRBV30 NA CASLSGGQNTGELFF TGTGCCTCGCTTAGCGGGGGCCAAAACACCGGGGAGCTGTTTTTT
TRBD1 TRBJ1-4 14 TRBV30 NA CAWSVIQGAEKLFF TGTGCCTGGAGTGTAATACAGGGGGCTGAAAAACTGTTTTTT
NA TRBJ2-7 15 TRBV11-3 NA CASSSQPGEGYEQYF TGTGCCAGCAGCTCGCAACCAGGGGAGGGATACGAGCAGTACTTC
TRBD1 TRBJ1-5 15 TRBV7-2 NA CASSSGQGNNQPQHF TGTGCCAGCAGCTCCGGACAGGGCAACAATCAGCCCCAGCATTTT
NA TRBJ1-2 13 TRBV6-5 NA CASSYTEDYGYTF TGTGCCAGCAGTTACACGGAGGACTATGGCTACACCTTC
TRBD1 TRBJ1-2 15 TRBV6-6 NA CASRPLDREDYGYTF TGTGCCAGCAGACCCTTGGACAGGGAAGACTATGGCTACACCTTC
NA TRBJ1-6 17 TRBV4-3 NA CASSQAVGARYNSPLHF TGCGCCAGCAGCCAAGCTGTGGGAGCTCGCTATAATTCACCCCTCCACTTT
TRBD1 TRBJ2-1 13 TRBV29-1 NA CSVPRDRAGEQFF TGCAGCGTTCCAAGGGACAGGGCGGGTGAGCAGTTCTTC
TRBD2 TRBJ2-1 16 TRBV10-3 NA CAISKGPSGGFNEQFF TGTGCCATCTCTAAAGGTCCTAGCGGGGGATTCAATGAGCAGTTCTTC
NA TRBJ1-4 11 TRBV6-1 once CASSENGKLFF TGTGCCAGCAGTGAAAACGGAAAACTGTTTTTT
NA TRBJ1-2 15 TRBV10-3 NA CAISESEQGNYGYTF TGTGCCATCAGTGAGTCGGAACAGGGAAACTATGGCTACACCTTC
NA TRBJ1-1 15 TRBV6-5 few CASSYSMVQGGGAFF TGTGCCAGCAGTTACTCGATGGTCCAGGGCGGGGGTGCTTTCTTT
NA TRBJ1-5 14 TRBV7-2 few CASSRGLKGQPQHF TGTGCCAGCAGCCGCGGGCTCAAGGGCCAGCCCCAGCATTTT
NA TRBJ1-1 16 TRBV28 NA CASSPYVPEMNTEAFF TGTGCCAGCAGTCCTTACGTACCCGAGATGAACACTGAAGCTTTCTTT
TRBD1 TRBJ1-1 15 TRBV5-1 NA CASSPRDRGNTEAFF TGCGCCAGCAGCCCCCGGGACAGGGGGAACACTGAAGCTTTCTTT
NA TRBJ2-7 15 TRBV18 NA CASSPDKEREYEQYF TGTGCCAGCTCACCCGACAAGGAAAGAGAATACGAGCAGTACTTC
NA TRBJ2-5 17 TRBV4-3 NA CASSQDSSQGSQETQYF TGCGCCAGCAGCCAAGATTCCAGTCAAGGGAGCCAAGAGACCCAGTACTTC
TRBD2 TRBJ2-1 15 TRBV5-4 NA CASSTEREAHNEQFF TGTGCCAGCAGCACCGAGCGGGAGGCCCACAATGAGCAGTTCTTC
TRBD2 TRBJ2-1 13 TRBV19 NA CASSVAGGHEQFF TGTGCCAGTAGTGTCGCGGGAGGGCACGAGCAGTTCTTC
NA TRBJ2-7 16 TRBV7-6 NA CASSPAGERPTYEQYF TGTGCCAGCAGTCCCGCCGGAGAGCGGCCCACCTACGAGCAGTACTTC
NA TRBJ1-4 14 TRBV4-1 NA CASSQVGLGEKLFF TGCGCCAGCAGCCAAGTGGGGCTCGGTGAAAAACTGTTTTTT
TRBD2 TRBJ2-7 15 TRBV11-2 NA CASSLDSPGGYEQYF TGTGCCAGCAGCTTAGATTCCCCGGGGGGCTACGAGCAGTACTTC
NA TRBJ2-7 12 TRBV5-6 once CASSSFNTEQYF TGTGCCAGCAGCTCGTTCAACACGGAGCAGTACTTC
TRBD1 TRBJ1-4 15 TRBV15 NA CATSRDRGTNEKLFF TGTGCCACCAGCAGAGACAGGGGGACTAATGAAAAACTGTTTTTT
TRBD1 TRBJ1-4 18 TRBV4-1 few CASTSSLTGGRTNEKLFF TGCGCCAGCACCTCGTCCTTGACAGGGGGCAGGACTAATGAAAAACTGTTTTTT
NA TRBJ1-2 15 TRBV6-2/TRBV6-3 NA CASSGRDEGDYGYTF TGTGCCAGCAGTGGTAGGGACGAGGGGGACTATGGCTACACCTTC
TRBD2 TRBJ2-2 18 TRBV3-1/TRBV3-2 NA CASSPTGSAGGYTGELFF TGTGCCAGCAGCCCTACGGGGTCTGCGGGAGGTTACACCGGGGAGCTGTTTTTT
NA TRBJ2-3 13 TRBV20-1 NA CSASAGVTDTQYF TGCAGTGCTAGTGCAGGGGTTACAGATACGCAGTATTTT
TRBD1 TRBJ2-4 13 TRBV5-5 NA CASSLGDRVFQYF TGTGCCAGCAGCTTAGGGGACAGGGTTTTTCAGTACTTC
NA TRBJ2-7 20 TRBV6-1 NA CASSGLIGEFSGDFLYEQYF TGTGCCAGCAGTGGGCTGATCGGTGAATTCTCGGGGGATTTCCTCTACGAGCAGTACTTC
NA TRBJ1-1 17 TRBV5-6 NA CASSLAEGRHSNTEAFF TGTGCCAGCAGCTTGGCAGAAGGGAGACACTCGAACACTGAAGCTTTCTTT
NA TRBJ1-6 17 TRBV19 NA CASRVNTGSPHNSPLHF TGTGCCAGTAGAGTAAATACAGGGAGCCCCCATAATTCACCCCTCCACTTT
TRBD1 TRBJ1-2 13 TRBV7-2 NA CASSRQGRQGYTF TGTGCCAGCAGCCGACAGGGACGGCAGGGCTACACCTTC
NA TRBJ1-2 14 TRBV27 once CASSSQRRDYGYTF TGTGCCAGCAGCTCCCAGAGGCGGGACTATGGCTACACCTTC
NA TRBJ2-3 14 TRBV5-1 NA CASSWGGLPDTQYF TGCGCCAGCAGCTGGGGGGGCCTGCCAGATACGCAGTATTTT
NA TRBJ1-1 13 TRBV10-3 NA CAISVGYSSEAFF TGTGCCATCAGTGTCGGGTATTCCTCTGAAGCTTTCTTT
TRBD1 TRBJ2-7 14 TRBV6-6 NA CASSRTGGSYEQYF TGTGCCAGCAGCCGGACAGGGGGCTCCTACGAGCAGTACTTC
TRBD2 TRBJ2-1 12 TRBV30 NA CAWSLAGGPPFF TGTGCCTGGAGCCTGGCGGGAGGCCCCCCGTTCTTC
TRBD2 TRBJ2-5 14 TRBV7-2 NA CASSTSTGGETQYF TGTGCCAGCAGCACCTCGACGGGGGGAGAGACCCAGTACTTC